The TCR beta chain under discussion was sequenced for a study of cytomegalovirus exposure and HLA in healthy donors. Primers: 60 Vbeta forward and 13 Jbeta reverse. TCRdb keeps only in-frame clones here, not all; method: immunoSEQ multiplex PCR. The sample includes 100,000 to 150,000 clones, roughly 78% seen only once; the top ten take 1%. Of note for this clone: Antigen: not known.

J lost 0 bases, V lost 7 bases, and 6 bases had no gene match. The CDR3 is made up of 15 amino acids. CDR1 and CDR2 from the germline V gene are SNHLY and FYNNEI. Findings and limits, study-wide: At a 0.05 false discovery rate, a later analysis found approximately 15,000 TCR beta sequences to be associated with HLA alleles.

The specimen was PBMCs. This receptor was taken from a man between 35 and 55 years old in good health and CMV-seronegative. The gene calls are TRBV2 and TRBJ1-5, with 7 bases matching TRBD1. CDR3 bases: TGTGCCAGCACCCTGACAGGGACTAGCAATCAGCCCCAGCATTTT. Translated, it gives CASTLTGTSNQPQHF.